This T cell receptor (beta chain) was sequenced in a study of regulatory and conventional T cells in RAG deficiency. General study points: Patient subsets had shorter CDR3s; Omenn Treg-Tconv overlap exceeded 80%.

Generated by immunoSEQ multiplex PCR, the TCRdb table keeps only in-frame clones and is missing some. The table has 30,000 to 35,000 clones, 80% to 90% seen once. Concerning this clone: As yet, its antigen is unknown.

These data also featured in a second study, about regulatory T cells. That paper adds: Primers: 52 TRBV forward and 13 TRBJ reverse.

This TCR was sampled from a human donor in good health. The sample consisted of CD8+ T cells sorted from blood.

CDR3 bases: TGTGCCAGCAGTGAGGGAACGGCTAGCGGGGACAGCACAGATACGCAGTATTTT. Translated: CASSEGTASGDSTDTQYF. The chain links TRBV25-1 to TRBJ2-3; 9 positions agree with TRBD2. This CDR3 has 18 residues. The V gene end was trimmed by 3 bases and the J gene end by 0 bases; junction bases not matched to a gene: 10. Looked up from germline, CDR1 is MGHDK and CDR2 is SYGVNS.